This T cell receptor beta chain stems from a study of early T cells in non-severe SARS-CoV-2 infection. About the research overall: It was bulk RNA from unsorted whole blood that was sequenced, and the chains were unpaired. Findings of the study overall: VDJdb-based annotation leaned toward anti-spike CD8 responses and missed private and CD4 specificities.

Molecules of cDNA were individually given unique molecular identifiers that were attached to them. TCRdb passed the 5' RACE reads through MiXCR, listing each CDR3 protein once. Altogether tens of thousands of distinct CDR3 sequences are present, 10% to 15% being singletons, with the ten largest covering roughly 7%. The sample holds many counts of this clonotype. Its cognate antigen is unknown. The clonotype originates from an adult who was a healthcare worker with PCR-confirmed SARS-CoV-2 infection or an uninfected control (not recorded which). Sequenced: whole blood.

The CDR3 DNA reads TGTGCCAGCTCCCGAGGGGACAGCTACAATGAGCAGTTCTTC. As protein: CASSRGDSYNEQFF. V and J are TRBV18 and TRBJ2-1, with TRBD1 matching 7 bases. V trimming: 6 bases; J trimming: 3 bases; junction bases outside the gene matches: 5. Germline V gene sequence: CDR1 KGHSH, CDR2 LQKENI. This CDR3 comprises 14 residues.